Presented here are 27 T cell receptor beta chains from one specimen sequenced in a study of PD-L1 blockade in urothelial cancer. Repertoires were generated with immunoSEQ multiplex PCR, while TCRdb's copy carries only in-frame clones and drops some. The sample lists some 71,000 clones, around four fifths occurring once. Time point reported: pretreatment peripheral blood. Sequencing used PBMCs, obtained around atezolizumab (anti-PD-L1) treatment. The receptors come from a man aged 35 to 55 with urothelial cancer.

CDR3 nucleotides: TGTGCCAGCACCATACAGGGGGCCACCTACGAGCAGTACTTC. It encodes CASTIQGATYEQYF. This chain links TRBV6-6 with TRBJ2-7; TRBD1 matches 9 bases. This CDR3 region has 14 residues. Germline values: CDR1 MNHNY, CDR2 SVGAGI (reference sequence). The V segment lost 7 bases and the J segment 2 bases; nucleotides outside the gene matches: 6.

V and J are TRBV25-1 and TRBJ2-1, with TRBD2 matching over 8 bases. Looked up from germline, CDR1 is MGHDK and CDR2 is SYGVNS. J lost 6 bases, V lost 1 base, and 2 bases had no gene match. This CDR3 spans 14 amino acids. The CDR3 sequence is CASSELLAANEQFF. In DNA form, the CDR3 reads TGTGCCAGCAGTGAATTACTAGCGGCCAATGAGCAGTTCTTC. The full variable domain, completed using reference TRBV25-1 and TRBJ2-1, is EADIYQTPRYLVIGTGKKITLECSQTMGHDKMYWYQQDPGMELHLIHYSYGVNSTEKGDLSSESTVSRIRTEHFPLTLESARPSHTSQYLCASSELLAANEQFFGPGTRLTVL.

This chain joins TRBV5-1 and TRBJ2-1; 7 bases are a match to TRBD2. J was trimmed by 3 bases and V by 2 bases; bases with no gene match: 2. Germline lookup yields CDR1 SGHRS and CDR2 YFSETQ. There are 14 residues in the CDR3. The CDR3 DNA reads as TGCGCCAGCAGCTTAGGGACTATCTACAATGAGCAGTTCTTC. It yields the protein CASSLGTIYNEQFF.

The chain couples TRBV19 to TRBJ1-1; 7 nucleotides agree with TRBD1. Trimming removed 7 bases from V and 1 base from J; junction bases left unmatched: 6. Germline values: CDR1 LNHDA, CDR2 SQIVND (reference sequence). This CDR3 has 14 amino acids. The CDR3 sequence: CASKDRERNTEAFF. Here the CDR3 DNA reads TGTGCCAGTAAAGACAGGGAGAGGAACACTGAAGCTTTCTTT. The full variable domain, completed using reference TRBV19 and TRBJ1-1, is DGGITQSPKYLFRKEGQNVTLSCEQNLNHDAMYWYRQDPGQGLRLIYYSQIVNDFQKGDIAEGYSVSREKKESFPLTVTSAQKNPTAFYLCASKDRERNTEAFFGQGTRLTVV.

The chain recombines TRBV28 with TRBJ1-5; D uncertain. The CDR3 length is 14 residues. V was clipped by 1 base and J by 8 bases, with 12 bases between them. Germline values: CDR1 MDHEN, CDR2 SYDVKM. The CDR3 region has the DNA TGTGCCAGCAGTTTATCCCCTCTCCCGGAGCCCCAGCATTTT. Protein product: CASSLSPLPEPQHF.

This chain joins TRBV27 and TRBJ2-6; no clear D. This CDR3 is built from 15 residues. CDR1 is MNHEY and CDR2 is SMNVEV in the germline V gene (reference sequence). V gave up 4 bases and J gave up 2 bases, with 9 bases separating them. The CDR3 DNA sequence: TGTGCCAGCAGTTCCGTTTCAGCTGGGGCCAACGTCCTGACTTTC. Translating it yields CASSSVSAGANVLTF.

The rearrangement joins TRBV6-1 to TRBJ1-4; 10 nucleotides match TRBD1. The ends lost 8 bases at V and 4 bases at J; junction bases unmatched: 4. There are 14 residues in the CDR3. Germline CDR1 reads MNHNS; CDR2 reads SASEGT. CDR3 region: CASSRDRGNEKLFF. Here the CDR3 DNA reads TGTGCCAGCTCTAGGGACAGGGGTAATGAAAAACTGTTTTTT.

A few counts support this clone. The J gene is TRBJ2-5, the V gene TRBV5-1; D is perhaps TRBD1 (6 bases). The V end was cut by 5 bases, the J end by 2 bases, with 16 bases between. Germline loops: CDR1 SGHRS, CDR2 YFSETQ. This CDR3 spans 15 amino acids. The CDR3 DNA sequence: TGCGCCAGCAGGCCCAGGGTCAGGGGACAAGAGACCCAGTACTTC. Translating it yields CASRPRVRGQETQYF.

The chain has TRBV5-4 and TRBJ2-7, with 7 bases matching TRBD2. CDR1 SGHNT and CDR2 YYREEE come from the germline V gene (reference sequence). The CDR3 loop spans 15 amino acids. J was trimmed by 6 bases and V by 2 bases; bases with no gene match: 11. For the CDR3, the DNA is TGTGCCAGCAGCTTAGGCGGGAGATCCCCTGGCGAGCAGTACTTC. It is translated as CASSLGGRSPGEQYF.

This clone was seen once. This chain uses TRBV28 with TRBJ2-1, with a possible D match to TRBD2 (5 bases). Trimming stripped 5 bases from V and 0 bases from J, with 14 bases between. CDR3 length: 16 residues. Germline lookup yields CDR1 MDHEN and CDR2 SYDVKM. The DNA of the CDR3 is TGTGCCAGCAGTCCGATGAGCGGCAGCTCCTACAATGAGCAGTTCTTC. Translation: CASSPMSGSSYNEQFF. The full variable domain, its missing parts supplied by reference TRBV28 and TRBJ2-1, is DVKVTQSSRYLVKRTGEKVFLECVQDMDHENMFWYRQDPGLGLRLIYFSYDVKMKEKGDIPEGYSVSREKKERFSLILESASTNQTSMYLCASSPMSGSSYNEQFFGPGTRLTVL.

This sequence joins TRBV15 and TRBJ2-5; 7 nucleotides align to TRBD1. The CDR3 loop spans 16 amino acids. The ends lost 7 bases at V and 5 bases at J; junction bases unmatched: 16. The germline gives CDR1 LNHNV, CDR2 YYDKDF (reference sequence). The CDR3 reads CATNLGGSMHRETQYF. The CDR3 DNA follows: TGTGCCACCAATTTAGGGGGCTCCATGCATCGGGAGACCCAGTACTTC.

Relative to its sample, this clone is medium-sized. The gene calls are TRBV4-1 and TRBJ1-2; 9 nucleotides line up with TRBD1. The CDR3 is 15 amino acids. J was trimmed by 8 bases and V by 1 base; bases with no gene match: 8. Germline CDR1 and CDR2: MGHRA and YSYEKL. CDR3 in DNA: TGCGCCAGCAGCCAAGTTACGACAGGGGGTAGCGGCTACACCTTC. Amino acid sequence: CASSQVTTGGSGYTF.

The rearrangement joins TRBV29-1 to TRBJ2-7, with D possibly TRBD2 on 5 matching bases. CDR1 is SQVTM and CDR2 is ANQGSEA in the germline V gene. The CDR3 has 12 residues. Trimming shortened V by 4 bases and J by 3 bases, and 10 bases separated the two germline ends. The CDR3 protein is CSVGGSNYEQYF. In DNA, the CDR3 is TGCAGCGTTGGTGGGAGCAACTACGAGCAGTACTTC.

The rearrangement uses TRBV30 and TRBJ1-5; maybe TRBD1 (6 bases). Trimming stripped 2 bases from V and 4 bases from J, with 9 bases between. CDR1 and CDR2 (germline): GTSNPN, SVGIG (reference sequence). The CDR3 covers 13 residues. CDR3 sequence reads: CAWSYQGNQPQHF. The CDR3 bases are TGTGCCTGGAGTTATCAGGGGAATCAGCCCCAGCATTTT.

The rearrangement joins TRBV28 to TRBJ2-7; 7 bases are a match to TRBD1. The trim removed 7 bases at V and 2 bases at J, leaving 8 bases unmatched. Germline-derived CDR1 and CDR2 are MDHEN and SYDVKM. The CDR3 loop spans 14 amino acids. The CDR3 sequence: CASTTTGIPYEQYF. In DNA form, the CDR3 reads TGTGCCAGCACCACGACAGGGATTCCCTACGAGCAGTACTTC.

The chain uses TRBV28 and TRBJ2-5, with TRBD2 matching 9 bases. Germline V gene lookup returns CDR1 MDHEN and CDR2 SYDVKM. After removal of 7 bases from V and 4 bases from J, the junction contained 7 bases not matched to a gene. There are 14 residues in the CDR3. CDR3 nucleotides: TGTGCCAGCAAACCGGATAGCGGGAGAGAGACCCAGTACTTC. This translates into CASKPDSGRETQYF.

Only one count was recorded for this clone. The chain employs TRBV4-1 and TRBJ2-7, with 13 bases matching TRBD2. V dropped 3 bases and J dropped 3; count of bases not matched to a gene: 2. From germline, CDR1 is MGHRA and CDR2 YSYEKL. This CDR3 spans 15 amino acids. CDR3 residues: CASSQGTSGNYEQYF. DNA for the CDR3: TGCGCCAGCAGCCAGGGGACTAGCGGGAACTACGAGCAGTACTTC.

This clone was seen a few times. The chain recombines TRBV27 with TRBJ2-1, with D perhaps TRBD2 (5 bases). This CDR3 region has 19 residues. The germline V and J ends were trimmed by 6 bases and 6 bases, with 30 bases remaining between them. Germline V gives CDR1 MNHEY, CDR2 SMNVEV (reference sequence). The CDR3 DNA reads TGTGCCAGCAGCTCCGTAGCCCCCCCCGTAATTCCAGGACTCAATGAGCAGTTCTTC. Translated, it gives CASSSVAPPVIPGLNEQFF.

The rearrangement links TRBV27 to TRBJ1-2, with D possibly TRBD1 on 6 matching bases. V dropped 6 bases and J dropped 5 bases, with 19 bases sitting between them. This CDR3 is built from 15 residues. Germline V gene lookup returns CDR1 MNHEY and CDR2 SMNVEV (reference sequence). The CDR3 is CASSPYAGRGYGYTF. The CDR3 DNA follows: TGTGCCAGCAGCCCCTACGCGGGCAGGGGTTATGGCTACACCTTC.

The rearrangement uses TRBV18 and TRBJ2-1; 7 bases match TRBD2. The length of the CDR3 is 15 residues. Looked up from germline, CDR1 is KGHSH and CDR2 is LQKENI. V lost 5 bases and J lost 0; bases outside the gene matches: 4. The CDR3 coding sequence is TGTGCCAGCTCAGGACTAGTAGGCTCCTACAATGAGCAGTTCTTC. Protein: CASSGLVGSYNEQFF.

The chain couples TRBV21-1 to TRBJ2-4; the D call of TRBD1 is as the table states it, not checked on the DNA. TRBV21-1 is labeled a pseudogene. This CDR3 is 20 amino acids long. The CDR3 DNA is TGTGCCAGCACACAGGGAAGGGGACAGGTAGCAGATGTAGCCAGAAACATTCAGTACTTC. Amino acid sequence: CASTQGRGQVADVARNIQYF.

The CDR3 protein is CASSSSGREETQYF. The CDR3 DNA follows: TGTGCCAGCAGTTCTAGCGGGAGGGAAGAGACCCAGTACTTC. The chain joins TRBV6-1 to TRBJ2-5, with TRBD2 identical over 12 bases. V was pared by 5 bases and J by 3 bases, with 1 base of the junction left unmatched. Germline loops: CDR1 MNHNS, CDR2 SASEGT. The CDR3 has 14 amino acids.

J is TRBJ2-1 and V is TRBV5-1; weak D call: TRBD1 (6 bases). Trimming took 7 bases from V and 9 from J, leaving 11 bases between them. Germline V gene data show CDR1 as SGHRS and CDR2 as YFSETQ. This CDR3 has 11 amino acids. For the CDR3, the DNA is TGCGCCAGCGAACAGGGTCCTGAGCAGTTCTTC. Translated: CASEQGPEQFF.

This chain uses TRBV6-6 with TRBJ2-1; TRBD1 is a possible D gene (5 bases). CDR3 length equals 12 residues. Trimming pared 10 bases from V and 6 bases from J, leaving 13 bases between. Germline loops: CDR1 MNHNY, CDR2 SVGAGI (reference sequence). As DNA, the CDR3 is TGTGCCACTCAAGACAGACTCAATGAGCAGTTCTTC. As protein: CATQDRLNEQFF.

This chain connects TRBV5-1 to TRBJ1-4; 9 nucleotides match TRBD1. This CDR3 comprises 16 residues. Unmatched junction bases numbered 6, after V lost 1 base and J lost 5 bases. CDR1 is SGHRS, CDR2 YFSETQ, per germline. The CDR3, as DNA: TGCGCCAGCAGCTTGTCACCGGGGACAGGGAATGAAAAACTGTTTTTT. It is translated as CASSLSPGTGNEKLFF.

This clone has more than one count but fewer than ten. The chain employs TRBV15 and TRBJ2-7, with 9 bases fitting TRBD1. CDR3 length: 16 residues. Germline V gene lookup returns CDR1 LNHNV and CDR2 YYDKDF (reference sequence). J gave up 4 bases and V 5 bases, and 12 bases lay outside the gene matches. This CDR3 is CATSSSGTGRGYEQYF. The CDR3 DNA is TGTGCCACCAGCTCCTCCGGGACAGGGAGAGGTTACGAGCAGTACTTC.

This chain joins TRBV28 and TRBJ2-5; D is ambiguous. The CDR3 totals 12 residues. Germline loops: CDR1 MDHEN, CDR2 SYDVKM. With 10 bases removed from V and 2 bases from J, the gap between germline ends came to 11 bases. The CDR3 reads CATTSAQETQYF. CDR3 bases: TGTGCCACCACGAGTGCGCAAGAGACCCAGTACTTC.